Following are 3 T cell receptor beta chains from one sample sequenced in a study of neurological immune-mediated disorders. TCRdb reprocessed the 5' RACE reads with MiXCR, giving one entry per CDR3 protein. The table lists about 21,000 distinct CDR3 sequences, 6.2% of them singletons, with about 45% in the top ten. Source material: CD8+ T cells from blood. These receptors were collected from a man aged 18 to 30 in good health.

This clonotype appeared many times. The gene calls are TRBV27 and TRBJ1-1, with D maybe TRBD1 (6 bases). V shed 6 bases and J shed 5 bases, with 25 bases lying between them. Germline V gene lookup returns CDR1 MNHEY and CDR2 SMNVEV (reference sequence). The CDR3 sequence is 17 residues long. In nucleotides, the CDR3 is TGTGCCAGCAGGAAAATAGTGGCAGGGGTCGGAAGGACTGAAGCTTTCTTT. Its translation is CASRKIVAGVGRTEAFF.

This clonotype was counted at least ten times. The CDR3: CASSIGSRANTGELFF. CDR3 nucleotides: TGTGCCAGTAGTATAGGTAGCCGCGCGAACACCGGGGAGCTGTTTTTT. This sequence joins TRBV19 and TRBJ2-2; D is ambiguous. Trimming left V 1 base short and J 0 bases short, with 9 bases between. Looked up from germline, CDR1 is LNHDA and CDR2 is SQIVND (reference sequence). The CDR3 has 16 residues.

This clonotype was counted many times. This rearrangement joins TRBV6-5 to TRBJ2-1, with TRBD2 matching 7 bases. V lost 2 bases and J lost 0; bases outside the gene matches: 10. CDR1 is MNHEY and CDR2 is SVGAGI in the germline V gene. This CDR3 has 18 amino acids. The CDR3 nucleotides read TGTGCCAGCAGTTACACCACTCTAGCGGTAAGCTCCTACAATGAGCAGTTCTTC. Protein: CASSYTTLAVSSYNEQFF.